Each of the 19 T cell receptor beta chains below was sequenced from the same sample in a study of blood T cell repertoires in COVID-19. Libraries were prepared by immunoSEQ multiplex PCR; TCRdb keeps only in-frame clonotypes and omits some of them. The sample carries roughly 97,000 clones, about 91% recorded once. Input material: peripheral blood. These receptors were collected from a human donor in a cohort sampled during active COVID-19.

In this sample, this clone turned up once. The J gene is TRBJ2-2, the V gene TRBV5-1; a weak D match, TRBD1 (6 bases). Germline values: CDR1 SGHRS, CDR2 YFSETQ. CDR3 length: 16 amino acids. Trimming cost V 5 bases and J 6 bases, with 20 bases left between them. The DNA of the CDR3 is TGCGCCAGCAGATACGGACAGTCCCTGGTGCCCGGGGAGCTGTTTTTT. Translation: CASRYGQSLVPGELFF.

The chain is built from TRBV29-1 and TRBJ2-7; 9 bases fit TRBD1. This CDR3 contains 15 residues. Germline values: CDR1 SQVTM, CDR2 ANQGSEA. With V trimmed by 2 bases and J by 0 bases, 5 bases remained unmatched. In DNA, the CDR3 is TGCAGCGTTGAATCATCGGGACAGGGCTCCTACGAGCAGTACTTC. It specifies CSVESSGQGSYEQYF.

CDR3 nucleotide sequence: TGTGCCAGCAGTGCCCCTGGAGCGGGATCAGCCAAAAACATTCAGTACTTC. This translates into CASSAPGAGSAKNIQYF. The V and J genes are TRBV6-2 or TRBV6-3 and TRBJ2-4; the match to TRBD2 covers 7 bases. Germline CDR1 reads MNHEY; CDR2 reads SVGEGT. The CDR3 has 17 residues. J lost 0 bases, V lost 5 bases, and 10 bases had no gene match.

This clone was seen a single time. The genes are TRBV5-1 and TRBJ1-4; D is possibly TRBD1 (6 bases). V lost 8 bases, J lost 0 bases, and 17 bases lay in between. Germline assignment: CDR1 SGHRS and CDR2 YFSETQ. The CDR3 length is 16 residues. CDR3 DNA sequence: TGCGCCAGTCAAACAGGGTCTAGCTCAACTAATGAAAAACTGTTTTTT. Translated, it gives CASQTGSSSTNEKLFF. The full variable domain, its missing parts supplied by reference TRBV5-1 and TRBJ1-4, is KAGVTQTPRYLIKTRGQQVTLSCSPISGHRSVSWYQQTPGQGLQFLFEYFSETQRNKGNFPGRFSGRQFSNSRSEMNVSTLELGDSALYLCASQTGSSSTNEKLFFGSGTQLSVL.

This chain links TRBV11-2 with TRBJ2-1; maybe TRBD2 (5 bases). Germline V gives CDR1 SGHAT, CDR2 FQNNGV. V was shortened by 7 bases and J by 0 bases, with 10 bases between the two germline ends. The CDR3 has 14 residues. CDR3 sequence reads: CASTVGSSYNEQFF. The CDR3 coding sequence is TGTGCCAGCACAGTTGGGAGCTCCTACAATGAGCAGTTCTTC. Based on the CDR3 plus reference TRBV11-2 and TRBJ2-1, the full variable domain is EAGVAQSPRYKIIEKRQSVAFWCNPISGHATLYWYQQILGQGPKLLIQFQNNGVVDDSQLPKDRFSAERLKGVDSTLKIQPAKLEDSAVYLCASTVGSSYNEQFFGPGTRLTVL.

CDR3 in amino acids: CASSPFPGTSYEQYF. In nucleotides, the CDR3 is TGTGCCAGCAGTCCCTTTCCCGGGACATCCTACGAGCAGTACTTC. The genes are TRBV27 and TRBJ2-7, with D tentatively TRBD1 (6 bases). The CDR3 consists of 15 residues. The V gene's germline CDR1 is MNHEY and CDR2 SMNVEV (reference sequence). V was clipped by 5 bases and J by 1 base, with 15 bases between them.

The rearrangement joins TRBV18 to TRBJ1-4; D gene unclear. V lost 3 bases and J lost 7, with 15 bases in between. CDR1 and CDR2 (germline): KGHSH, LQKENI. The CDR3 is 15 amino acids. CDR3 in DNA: TGTGCCAGCTCACCTGTACCGGGGATGGGTGAAAAACTGTTTTTT. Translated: CASSPVPGMGEKLFF.

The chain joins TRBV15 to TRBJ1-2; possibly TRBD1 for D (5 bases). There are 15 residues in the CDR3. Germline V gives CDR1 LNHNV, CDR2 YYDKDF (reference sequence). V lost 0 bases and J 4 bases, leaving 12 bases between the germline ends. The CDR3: CATSRDGAGSYGYTF. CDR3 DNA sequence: TGTGCCACCAGCAGAGATGGAGCAGGGTCCTATGGCTACACCTTC.

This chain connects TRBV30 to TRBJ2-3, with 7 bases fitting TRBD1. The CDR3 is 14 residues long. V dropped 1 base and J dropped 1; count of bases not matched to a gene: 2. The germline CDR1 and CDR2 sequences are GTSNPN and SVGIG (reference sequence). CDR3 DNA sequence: TGTGCCTGGAGTGAAGGGACAGGCACAGATACGCAGTATTTT. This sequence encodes CAWSEGTGTDTQYF.

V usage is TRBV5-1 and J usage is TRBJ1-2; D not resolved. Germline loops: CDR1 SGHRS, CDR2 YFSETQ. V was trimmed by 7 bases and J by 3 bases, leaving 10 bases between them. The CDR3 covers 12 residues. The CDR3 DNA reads TGCGCCAGCCAGGATTCCTACTATGGCTACACCTTC. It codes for CASQDSYYGYTF. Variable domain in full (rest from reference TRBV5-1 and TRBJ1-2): KAGVTQTPRYLIKTRGQQVTLSCSPISGHRSVSWYQQTPGQGLQFLFEYFSETQRNKGNFPGRFSGRQFSNSRSEMNVSTLELGDSALYLCASQDSYYGYTFGSGTRLTVV.

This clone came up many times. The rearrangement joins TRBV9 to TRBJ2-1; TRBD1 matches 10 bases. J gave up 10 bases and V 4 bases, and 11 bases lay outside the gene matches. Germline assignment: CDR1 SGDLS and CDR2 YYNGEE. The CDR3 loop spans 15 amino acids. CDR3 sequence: CASSPVGQGDGEQFF. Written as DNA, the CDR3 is TGTGCCAGCAGCCCGGTAGGACAGGGGGATGGGGAGCAGTTCTTC. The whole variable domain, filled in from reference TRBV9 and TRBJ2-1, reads DSGVTQTPKHLITATGQRVTLRCSPRSGDLSVYWYQQSLDQGLQFLIQYYNGEERAKGNILERFSAQQFPDLHSELNLSSLELGDSALYFCASSPVGQGDGEQFFGPGTRLTVL.

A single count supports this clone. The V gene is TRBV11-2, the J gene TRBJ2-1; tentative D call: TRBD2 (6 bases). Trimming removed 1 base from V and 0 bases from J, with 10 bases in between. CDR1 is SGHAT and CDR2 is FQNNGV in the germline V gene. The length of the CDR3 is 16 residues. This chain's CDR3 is CASSLVAGSSYNEQFF. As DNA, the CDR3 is TGTGCCAGCAGCTTAGTTGCGGGAAGCTCCTACAATGAGCAGTTCTTC.

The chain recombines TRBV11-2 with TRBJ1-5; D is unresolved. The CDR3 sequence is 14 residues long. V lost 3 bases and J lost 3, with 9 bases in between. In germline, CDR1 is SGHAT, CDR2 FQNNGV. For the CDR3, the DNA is TGTGCCAGCAGCTTCCCGGGGAACAATCAGCCCCAGCATTTT. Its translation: CASSFPGNNQPQHF.

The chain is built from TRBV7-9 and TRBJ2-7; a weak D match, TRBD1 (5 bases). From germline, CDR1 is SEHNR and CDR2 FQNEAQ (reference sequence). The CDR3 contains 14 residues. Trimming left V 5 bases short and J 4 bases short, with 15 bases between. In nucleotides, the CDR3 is TGTGCCAGCAGCCCTTTTGTGACAGATTACGAGCAGTACTTC. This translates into CASSPFVTDYEQYF.

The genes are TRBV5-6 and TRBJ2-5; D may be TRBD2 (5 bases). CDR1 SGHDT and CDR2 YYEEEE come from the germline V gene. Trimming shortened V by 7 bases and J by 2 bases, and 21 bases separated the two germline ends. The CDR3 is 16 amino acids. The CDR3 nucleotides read TGTGCCAGCGGACCTATGTTTAGCGCGAATCAAGAGACCCAGTACTTC. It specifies CASGPMFSANQETQYF.

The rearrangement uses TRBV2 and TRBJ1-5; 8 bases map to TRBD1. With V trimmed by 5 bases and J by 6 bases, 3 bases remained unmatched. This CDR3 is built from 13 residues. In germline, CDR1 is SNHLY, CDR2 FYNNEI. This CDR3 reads CASSTGGIQPQHF. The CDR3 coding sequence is TGTGCCAGCAGTACAGGGGGTATTCAGCCCCAGCATTTT.

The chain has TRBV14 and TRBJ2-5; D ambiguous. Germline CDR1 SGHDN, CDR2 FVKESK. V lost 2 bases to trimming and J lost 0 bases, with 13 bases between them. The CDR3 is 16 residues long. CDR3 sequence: CASSQNLPSHQETQYF. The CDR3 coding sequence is TGTGCCAGCAGCCAAAACTTGCCTAGTCACCAAGAGACCCAGTACTTC.

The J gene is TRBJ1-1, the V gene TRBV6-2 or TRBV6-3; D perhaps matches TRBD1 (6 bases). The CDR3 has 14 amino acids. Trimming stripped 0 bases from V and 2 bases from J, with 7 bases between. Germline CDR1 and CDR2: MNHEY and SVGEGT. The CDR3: CASSYSGANTEAFF. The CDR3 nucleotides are TGTGCCAGCAGTTACTCGGGGGCCAACACTGAAGCTTTCTTT.

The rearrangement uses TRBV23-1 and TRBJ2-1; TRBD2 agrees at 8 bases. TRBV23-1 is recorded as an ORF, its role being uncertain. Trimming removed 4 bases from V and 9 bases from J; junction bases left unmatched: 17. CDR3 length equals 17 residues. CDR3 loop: CASSPGEQRGPSSEQFF. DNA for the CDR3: TGCGCCAGCAGTCCGGGGGAACAGCGGGGGCCCAGTAGTGAGCAGTTCTTC.